Below, 10 T cell receptor beta chains from the same sample are listed, as sequenced in a study of T cells in women clearing cervical HPV infection. Only in-frame clones appear in the TCRdb table, and some are missing; sequencing was by immunoSEQ multiplex PCR. Its clone listing holds about 48,000 clones. The sequenced material came from blood buffy coat. The receptor source for this set is a woman aged 18 to 69 with a cervical HPV16 infection that either progressed to CIN3+ or cleared (not recorded which).

A note on this clone: The read finishes 3 residues shy of the CDR3 end, and the germline J gene is used to complete it. The chain joins TRBV6-4 to TRBJ2-3; 13 nucleotides match TRBD2. J lost 4 bases, V lost 6 bases, and 4 bases had no gene match. The CDR3 has 15 amino acids. Germline-derived CDR1 and CDR2 are MRHNA and SNTAGT. The CDR3 DNA, read in part, is TGTGCCAGCAGAAGACTAGCGGGAGGCGCAGATACG. Residues: CASRRLAGGADT. The entire CDR3 sequence reads CASRRLAGGADTQYF.

CDR3: CASSMREPYNEQFF. The CDR3 DNA, read in part, is TGTGCCAGTAGTATGCGGGAGCCGTATAATGAG. This chain links TRBV19 with TRBJ2-1; 7 bases match TRBD2. The sequence runs out 3 residues before the end of the CDR3; the remainder is reconstructed from the germline J gene. The CDR3 runs 14 residues. CDR1 and CDR2 from the germline V gene are LNHDA and SQIVND (reference sequence). V shed 3 bases and J 7 bases; nucleotides not matched to a gene: 6.

Points on this clone: The missing CDR3 end, 3 residues past where the read stops, is filled in from the germline J gene. This chain links TRBV19 with TRBJ2-3; D is undetermined. Trimming shortened V by 5 bases and J by 0 bases, and 9 bases separated the two germline ends. CDR1 is LNHDA and CDR2 is SQIVND in the germline V gene (reference sequence). The CDR3 length is 14 residues. The CDR3: CASSWAASTDTQYF. The part of the CDR3 DNA that was read is TGTGCCAGTAGTTGGGCCGCGAGCACAGATACG.

In regard to this clone: The sequenced fragment ends 3 residues before the CDR3 boundary, so the rest is inferred from the germline J gene. The chain uses TRBV6-2 or TRBV6-3 and TRBJ2-2; D perhaps matches TRBD2 (5 bases). Germline V gene sequence: CDR1 MNHEY, CDR2 SVGEGT. The CDR3 sequence is 10 residues long. The V and J ends lost 8 bases and 7 bases respectively, with 5 bases between them. CDR3 bases read: TGTGCCAGCCGGGGCGGGGAG. It translates to CASRGGE. The full CDR3 sequence reads CASRGGELFF.

With respect to this clone: The CDR3 is cut off 3 residues early in the read; its end comes from the germline J gene. The gene calls are TRBV5-4 and TRBJ2-3; unclear D gene. The CDR3 sequence is 12 residues long. The V gene lost 2 bases and the J gene lost 2 bases, with 3 bases spanning the gap. From germline, CDR1 is SGHNT and CDR2 YYREEE (reference sequence). CDR3 bases read: TGTGCCAGCAGCTTCTACACAGATACG. The encoded protein is CASSFYTDT. Given in full, the CDR3 is CASSFYTDTQYF.

As to this clone: Read sequence stops 3 residues before the CDR3 end, and the germline J gene provides the missing end. V is TRBV25-1 and J is TRBJ2-1, with 12 bases matching TRBD2. Trimming at V came to 3 bases and at J to 4 bases, leaving 16 bases not matched to a gene. CDR3 length equals 20 residues. Germline loops: CDR1 MGHDK, CDR2 SYGVNS. CDR3 bases read: TGTGCCAGCAGTGATTATCGCCGCGCTAGCGGGAGGGCGGATTACAATGAG. Protein: CASSDYRRASGRADYNE. The whole CDR3 reads CASSDYRRASGRADYNEQFF.

A note on this clone: The missing CDR3 end, 3 residues past where the read stops, is filled in from the germline J gene. V gene TRBV7-8 combines with J gene TRBJ2-7, with a possible D match to TRBD2 (5 bases). Germline V CDR1 and CDR2: SGHVS, FQNEAQ. This CDR3 has 16 amino acids. Trimming took off 3 bases at V and 4 bases at J, with 19 bases between the two ends. The covered CDR3 bases are TGTGCCAGCAGCTTGGGCGAGGAGAGGGTAGGTTACGAG. As protein: CASSLGEERVGYE. The whole CDR3 protein is CASSLGEERVGYEQYF.

Comment on this clone: Read coverage stops 3 residues before the CDR3 terminus; the germline J gene supplies the remainder. The chain recombines TRBV2 with TRBJ2-3; 9 bases align to TRBD1. This CDR3 contains 16 residues. V was clipped by 7 bases and J by 4 bases; unmatched bases: 12. CDR1 SNHLY and CDR2 FYNNEI come from the germline V gene. CDR3 bases read: TGTGCCAGCACCCCTTTCGACAGGGGGTCATCAGATACG. Translating gives CASTPFDRGSSDT. The whole CDR3 region reads CASTPFDRGSSDTQYF. The whole variable domain, remainder taken from reference TRBV2 and TRBJ2-3, is EPEVTQTPSHQVTQMGQEVILRCVPISNHLYFYWYRQILGQKVEFLVSFYNNEISEKSEIFDDQFSVERPDGSNFTLKIRSTKLEDSAMYFCASTPFDRGSSDTQYFGPGTRLTVL.

With regard to this clone: The read terminates 3 residues before the CDR3 end, so the remaining end is supplied by the germline J gene. This chain uses TRBV4-2 with TRBJ2-2, with 10 nucleotides matching TRBD2. CDR1 LGHNA and CDR2 YNFKEQ come from the germline V gene. Losses at the gene ends were 1 base for V and 5 bases for J; bases not matched to a gene: 13. The CDR3 loop spans 19 amino acids. CDR3 DNA, as far as it was read: TGTGCCAGCAGCCAAGGAGTCTTTGGAGCGGGAGGGTTAACCGGGGAG. Translating gives CASSQGVFGAGGLTGE. The full CDR3 protein reads CASSQGVFGAGGLTGELFF.

About this clone itself: The sequenced fragment ends 3 residues before the CDR3 boundary, so the rest is inferred from the germline J gene. V and J are TRBV5-5 and TRBJ1-1; D not certain. The CDR3 covers 15 residues. The germline gives CDR1 SGHKS, CDR2 YYEKEE (reference sequence). The chain's CDR3 is CASSLEPSVMIAAFF. The CDR3 bases that were read are TGTGCCAGCAGCTTGGAACCGAGTGTCATGATCGCG. Using reference TRBV5-5 and TRBJ1-1 for the parts outside the CDR3, the full variable domain is DAGVTQSPTHLIKTRGQQVTLRCSPISGHKSVSWYQQVLGQGPQFIFQYYEKEERGRGNFPDRFSARQFPNYSSELNVNALLLGDSALYLCASSLEPSVMIAAFFGQGTRLTVV.